One T cell receptor beta chain is described in this entry. The CDR3 totals 13 residues. The V and J ends lost 7 bases and 0 bases respectively, with 9 bases between them. Germline V CDR1 and CDR2: SEHNR, FQNEAQ (reference sequence). Using immunoSEQ multiplex PCR, the repertoire was profiled, and TCRdb retains in-frame clones only, with some absent. This table has hundreds of thousands of clones, around 92% appearing once. Ages ranged from about 18 to 89 years, with residence in 24 US areas. The sample belongs to a study of blood T cell repertoires in COVID-19. The rearrangement joins TRBV7-9 to TRBJ1-1; D possibly corresponds to TRBD1 (6 bases). Source material: PBMCs or T cells enriched from blood (not recorded which). The origin of this receptor is a woman aged 45-65 years who had been exposed to COVID-19. CDR3 sequence (DNA): TGTGCCAGCAATAGACAGGTGAACACTGAAGCTTTCTTT. Its translation is CASNRQVNTEAFF. The full variable domain, rest sourced from reference TRBV7-9 and TRBJ1-1, is DTGVSQNPRHKITKRGQNVTFRCDPISEHNRLYWYRQTLGQGPEFLTYFQNEAQLEKSRLLSDRFSAERPKGSFSTLEIQRTEQGDSAMYLCASNRQVNTEAFFGQGTRLTVV.